This record concerns one T cell receptor beta chain sequence. The sample is drawn from a study of blood T cell repertoires in COVID-19. Whole-study context: The origin of the acute and convalescent COVID-19 samples was the United States, Italy and Spain. The analysed material was cDNA or gDNA that came from T cells, B-cell-depleted T cells, or PBMCs.

CDR1 is DFQATT, CDR2 SNEGSKA, per germline (reference sequence). The CDR3 consists of 11 residues. The V gene lost 1 base and the J gene lost 6 bases, with 5 bases spanning the gap. Only in-frame clones appear in the TCRdb table, and some are missing; sequencing was by immunoSEQ multiplex PCR. The data contain roughly 170,000 clones, approximately 74% of them singletons. Input material: peripheral blood. The receptor was isolated from a woman of 80 years or more with acute or convalescent COVID-19. The chain uses TRBV20-1 and TRBJ2-3; D unclear. The CDR3 nucleotides are TGCAGTGCTAGAGTAGAGGATACGCAGTATTTT. This gives the protein CSARVEDTQYF.